This T cell receptor beta chain is from a study of T cells after yellow fever vaccination. Trimming pared 2 bases from V and 7 bases from J, leaving 14 bases between. Germline-derived CDR1 and CDR2 are SNHLY and FYNNEI. The CDR3 has 14 amino acids. TCRdb passed the 5' RACE reads through MiXCR, listing each CDR3 protein once. Of about 300,000 distinct CDR3 sequences in the sample, around 7% are singletons; the top ten hold over 15%. The receptor comes from a man aged 18 to 29 who received the YFV17D yellow fever vaccine. The chain uses TRBV2 and TRBJ1-2; perhaps TRBD1 as D (6 bases). The sample in question was PBMCs, obtained around 45 days after the first yellow fever vaccination. The DNA for the CDR3 is TGTGCCAGCAGTGAATATCCACAGGGATTTGGCTACACCTTC. Translation: CASSEYPQGFGYTF.